This T cell receptor beta chain was retrieved from a study of CD8+ T cells in alopecia areata (dated by TCRdb to 2016 to 2019). As for the study more broadly: The study used high-throughput TCRbeta sequencing to examine T cell clonal expansion in alopecia areata, in both the C3H/HeJ mouse model and human patients. Scalp tissue and sorted CD4+ and CD8+ peripheral blood T cells from patchy and totalis/universalis alopecia areata patients and from healthy controls were covered by human TCRbeta sequencing. Clonality in the scalp was compared among normal scalp (n=4), patchy alopecia areata scalp (n=8), and alopecia totalis/universalis scalp (n=8). The RNA source kit depended on sample type: the PAXgene miRNA kit for fixed scalp, the miRNeasy kit for PBMCs, and the RNeasy kit for mouse skin. TCRbeta CDR3 regions were amplified by immunoSEQ multiplex PCR using 35 Vbeta forward and 13 Jbeta reverse primers. Broader findings and caveats from the paper: Unlike mouse skin, which is dominated by gammadelta T cells, normal human skin has resident alphabeta T cells that are also sequenced, and this complicates analysis of the scalp TCR repertoire. Compared with normal scalp, lesional scalp had higher clonality and more expanded CD8+ clones, particularly in alopecia totalis/universalis, a pattern that suggests antigenic drive. Shared TCR sequences between patients were less evident than in mice, which may be partly attributable to HLA diversity in the patient population.

PBMCs were isolated by density centrifugation and stained for CD3, CD4 and CD8, and CD4+ and CD8+ T cells were sorted on a FACSAria. Unaffected controls provided scalp biopsies and blood samples. Details on this clone: Its recognized antigen is unknown. No quality values exist for individual bases; no much larger clone is one base distant.

V loses 3 bases, J loses 5 bases, and the germline ends lie 8 bases apart. Taken from the germline V gene, the CDR1 and CDR2 loops are SGHVS and FNYEAQ. The CDR3, cysteine through phenylalanine, is 12 amino acids long. Of the read, only the CDR3 DNA is kept; its 36 bases are in frame from base 1. The library was produced with the immunoSEQ multiplex PCR assay. RNA was extracted from all samples and reverse transcribed into cDNA as template for TCR sequencing. SuperScript III was used for first-strand cDNA synthesis, primed with a 2:1 mix of oligo-dT and random hexamers. A synthetic immune receptor repertoire was used to gauge amplification bias, and whatever bias remained was removed computationally. The study's processing was this. Raw reads were preprocessed to remove errors, and CDR3 was defined by IMGT conventions from the conserved cysteine to phenylalanine. To get clonality, Shannon entropy was normalized by log2 of the number of productive unique TCRs and the result was subtracted from 1. Whether scalp clones were CD4 or CD8 was inferred by matching scalp TCRbeta sequences against CD4 and CD8 repertoires sorted from blood. The source is immuneACCESS, and TCRdb retained only in-frame sequences with V and J called. Part of the clones is not carried over; for the studies checked, unresolved V genes explain less than half of this, and the remainder is unexplained. The D gene and trimming were derived from the DNA, and the V and J assignments and clone size from that table. The sample table records about 110,000 clones; roughly 59% of these occur just once. The top ten constitute 20% to 25% of the sample.

The V gene is TRBV7-6 and the J gene is TRBJ2-7; TRBD1 is perhaps the D gene, given 5 matching bases. Sequenced: CD8+ T cells sorted from blood. The origin of this receptor is a human donor in good health. The CDR3 region: CASSLDNNEQYF. Read as DNA, the sequence is TGTGCCAGCAGCTTGGACAATAACGAGCAGTACTTC.